The present T cell receptor beta chain was sequenced within a study of T cells in Graves' hyperthyroidism and ophthalmopathy. At least ten counts were recorded for this clonotype. The antigen is undetermined. RNA transcripts were the template for amplifying TCR beta CDR3 regions. Initially, a first-round RT-PCR of the TCR CDR3 employed the HTBI primer set. TCRdb reanalysed the multiplex PCR reads using MiXCR and keeps one entry per CDR3 protein. Altogether 450,000 to 700,000 distinct CDR3 sequences are present, around 42% being singletons, with the ten largest covering 7.5% to 8.5%. Broader study findings: Most expanded thyroid clonotypes above 0.001 recurred in blood. By a 13 V-J model, ophthalmopathy was set apart from stable hyperthyroidism. Ophthalmopathy got predicted by the model a median about six months before its onset.

No ophthalmopathy progression within 18 months constituted stable Graves' hyperthyroidism. This receptor was identified in a woman aged 18-29 years with Graves' hyperthyroidism. Input material: peripheral blood or thyroid tissue (not recorded which).

The CDR3 DNA reads as TGCAGCGTGGCGAGGGACACCTCTACCTCCTACGAGCAGTACTTC. It yields the protein CSVARDTSTSYEQYF. This chain connects TRBV29-1 to TRBJ2-7; D possibly corresponds to TRBD1 (6 bases). V dropped 6 bases and J dropped 0 bases, with 18 bases sitting between them. The germline CDR1 and CDR2 sequences are SQVTM and ANQGSEA. The CDR3 sequence is 15 residues long.